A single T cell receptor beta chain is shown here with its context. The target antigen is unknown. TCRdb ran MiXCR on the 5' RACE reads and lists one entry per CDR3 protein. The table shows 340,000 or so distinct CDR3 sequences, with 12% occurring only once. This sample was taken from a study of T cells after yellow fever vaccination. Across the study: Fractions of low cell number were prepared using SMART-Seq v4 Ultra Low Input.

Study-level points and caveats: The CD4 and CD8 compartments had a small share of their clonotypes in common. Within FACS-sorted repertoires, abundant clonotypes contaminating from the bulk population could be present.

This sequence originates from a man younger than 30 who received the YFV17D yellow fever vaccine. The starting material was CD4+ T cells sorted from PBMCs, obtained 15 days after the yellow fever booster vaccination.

Here the CDR3 DNA reads TGCAGCGGGTCCTACAGGTTACAAGGGAACACTGAAGCTTTCTTT. It translates to CSGSYRLQGNTEAFF. V and J are TRBV29-1 and TRBJ1-1; D might be TRBD1 (5 bases). The CDR3 covers 15 residues. Per the germline V gene, CDR1 is SQVTM and CDR2 is ANQGSEA. V was cut by 7 bases and J by 1 base, with 19 bases left in between.